One and the same sample provided the 27 T cell receptor beta chains below, sequenced in a study of beta chain features in type 1 diabetes. Broader study findings: When Type 1 diabetes patients were examined, their TCRB CDR3s proved moderately but significantly shorter in all four CD4+ subsets.

The authors reverse transcribed all of the isolated RNA, so sequencing captured expressed TCRB transcripts. Profiled with immunoSEQ multiplex PCR; TCRdb holds only in-frame clones, not every one. The data hold roughly 340,000 clones, with 10% to 15% observed a single time. Their specific antigens are unknown. Sequenced sample: naive CD4+ T cells from blood. Receptor source: a woman aged 18 to 35 with type 1 diabetes.

This clone was counted only a few times. This rearrangement joins TRBV7-9 to TRBJ1-2; D is unresolved. V dropped 1 base and J dropped 7 bases, with 16 bases sitting between them. The germline gives CDR1 SEHNR, CDR2 FQNEAQ (reference sequence). CDR3 size: 15 residues. In nucleotides, the CDR3 is TGTGCCAGCAGCTTAGTAGCCAGTAGCCCAATTGGCTACACCTTC. Its protein is CASSLVASSPIGYTF.

The chain joins TRBV4-3 to TRBJ1-3, with D maybe TRBD1 (5 bases). V was clipped by 0 bases and J by 4 bases, with 13 bases between them. CDR1 and CDR2 from the germline V gene are LGHNA and YSLEER. The CDR3 contains 16 residues. This CDR3 is CASSQDFGGKGNTIYF. DNA for the CDR3: TGCGCCAGCAGCCAAGATTTTGGGGGGAAGGGAAACACCATATATTTT.

CDR3 sequence: CASCGQGAPTDTQYF. The CDR3 DNA reads TGTGCCAGCTGCGGACAGGGGGCCCCCACAGATACGCAGTATTTT. The chain has TRBV27 and TRBJ2-3; 11 nucleotides match TRBD1. CDR3 length equals 15 residues. Trimming removed 8 bases from V and 2 bases from J; junction bases left unmatched: 6. Germline V CDR1 and CDR2: MNHEY, SMNVEV (reference sequence).

This chain links TRBV6-6 with TRBJ1-1; D gene ambiguous. The CDR3 is 12 amino acids. The germline gives CDR1 MNHNY, CDR2 SVGAGI (reference sequence). Trimming took off 6 bases at V and 4 bases at J, with 9 bases between the two ends. The CDR3: CASRSGGTEAFF. The CDR3 nucleotides read TGTGCCAGCAGGTCCGGCGGCACTGAAGCTTTCTTT.

The chain couples TRBV7-9 to TRBJ2-1; 10 nucleotides align to TRBD2. Trimming at V came to 5 bases and at J to 6 bases, leaving 7 bases not matched to a gene. The germline CDR1 and CDR2 sequences are SEHNR and FQNEAQ (reference sequence). This CDR3 contains 15 residues. The CDR3 bases are TGTGCCAGCAGCGAGTCCGGGACTAGCGCCAATGAGCAGTTCTTC. It encodes CASSESGTSANEQFF. Complete variable domain (other parts from reference TRBV7-9 and TRBJ2-1): DTGVSQNPRHKITKRGQNVTFRCDPISEHNRLYWYRQTLGQGPEFLTYFQNEAQLEKSRLLSDRFSAERPKGSFSTLEIQRTEQGDSAMYLCASSESGTSANEQFFGPGTRLTVL.

This clone came up a few times. J is TRBJ1-5 and V is TRBV6-4, with unresolved D. CDR3 size: 13 residues. V lost 5 bases and J 3 bases, leaving 8 bases between the germline ends. Germline CDR1 MRHNA, CDR2 SNTAGT. CDR3 in DNA: TGTGCCAGCAGTCCGGGGAACAATCAGCCCCAGCATTTT. Translated: CASSPGNNQPQHF.

The CDR3 region is CASSLSRTGSETQYF. The CDR3 DNA follows: TGTGCCAGCAGCTTGTCTCGGACAGGGTCAGAGACCCAGTACTTC. V and J are TRBV5-4 and TRBJ2-5; 8 nucleotides line up with TRBD1. The V and J ends lost 1 base and 4 bases, in that order; junction bases with no gene match: 6. The CDR3 length is 15 residues. Looked up from germline, CDR1 is SGHNT and CDR2 is YYREEE (reference sequence).

This chain uses TRBV5-1 with TRBJ2-3, with 7 nucleotides matching TRBD2. The CDR3 consists of 14 residues. V was clipped by 5 bases and J by 2 bases; unmatched bases: 5. Germline-derived CDR1 and CDR2 are SGHRS and YFSETQ. The CDR3 spells CASRGGGNTDTQYF. CDR3 DNA sequence: TGCGCCAGCAGGGGCGGGGGAAACACAGATACGCAGTATTTT.

This clone was observed a handful of times. At one of its ends the junction is not consistent with the germline gene, which may arise from a read error. The rearrangement uses TRBV5-4 and TRBJ2-3; weak D call: TRBD2 (6 bases). The V gene's germline CDR1 is SGHNT and CDR2 YYREEE (reference sequence). CDR3 length: 15 residues. This CDR3 is CASRLGGIGTDTQYF. For the CDR3, the DNA is TGTGCCAGCAGATTGGGCGGGATCGGCACAGATACGCAGTATTTT.

This clone was detected only a few times. The chain recombines TRBV7-8 with TRBJ2-7, with 10 bases matching TRBD1. This CDR3 is built from 14 residues. Germline V gene data show CDR1 as SGHVS and CDR2 as FQNEAQ. J gave up 4 bases and V 3 bases, and 3 bases lay outside the gene matches. Written as DNA, the CDR3 is TGTGCCAGCAGCTTGGACAGGGGGGAGTACGAGCAGTACTTC. Amino acids: CASSLDRGEYEQYF.

CDR3 bases: TGTGCCAGCTCACCAAAAGTTCCGGACAGAAGGAACACTGAAGCTTTCTTT. This sequence encodes CASSPKVPDRRNTEAFF. This chain uses TRBV18 with TRBJ1-1; a weak D match, TRBD1 (6 bases). This CDR3 is built from 17 residues. Germline V lookup: CDR1 KGHSH, CDR2 LQKENI. The V end lost 2 bases, the J end lost 1 base, and 17 bases lay between the germline ends.

This clone was found a few times. The chain carries TRBV11-2 and TRBJ2-6; the D is unclear. There are 16 residues in the CDR3. The V end was cut by 0 bases, the J end by 0 bases, with 6 bases between. The germline gives CDR1 SGHAT, CDR2 FQNNGV. The CDR3 DNA reads TGTGCCAGCAGCTTAGAAATGAGCTCTGGGGCCAACGTCCTGACTTTC. Amino acid sequence: CASSLEMSSGANVLTF.

This clone was picked up a small number of times. The V call is TRBV6-5, the J call TRBJ1-5, with a weak D call TRBD1 (6 bases). The CDR3 runs 15 residues. Per the germline V gene, CDR1 is MNHEY and CDR2 is SVGAGI. V was shortened by 4 bases and J by 7 bases, with 17 bases between the two germline ends. The CDR3 nucleotides read TGTGCCAGCAGTTCGGCGGGGGGGCCTGGACAGCCCCAGCATTTT. It yields the protein CASSSAGGPGQPQHF.

This sequence joins TRBV7-9 and TRBJ2-6; 9 positions agree with TRBD1. The J segment lost 0 bases and the V segment lost 6 bases, leaving 6 bases of the junction unmatched. The CDR3 runs to 17 residues. Per germline, CDR1 SEHNR and CDR2 FQNEAQ (reference sequence). The CDR3 region is CASRPGTGNSGANVLTF. The CDR3, as DNA: TGTGCCAGCAGACCCGGGACAGGGAACTCTGGGGCCAACGTCCTGACTTTC.

This chain uses TRBV7-2 with TRBJ2-7; 12 bases are shared with TRBD2. The V segment lost 5 bases and the J segment 7 bases; nucleotides outside the gene matches: 9. Germline CDR1 reads SGHTA; CDR2 reads FQGNSA. The CDR3 consists of 15 residues. Here the CDR3 reads CASSPDRLAGVEQYF. DNA for the CDR3: TGTGCCAGCAGCCCCGACAGACTAGCGGGAGTTGAGCAGTACTTC.

The chain is built from TRBV28 and TRBJ2-2; D gene ambiguous. Germline values: CDR1 MDHEN, CDR2 SYDVKM. This CDR3 has 12 amino acids. The V end was cut by 7 bases, the J end by 3 bases, with 6 bases between. The CDR3: CASTRYTGELFF. The CDR3 DNA follows: TGTGCCAGCACACGGTACACCGGGGAGCTGTTTTTT.

The gene calls are TRBV11-2 and TRBJ1-2, with no clear D. The CDR3 extends over 12 amino acids. V was clipped by 4 bases and J by 7 bases, with 10 bases between them. In germline, CDR1 is SGHAT, CDR2 FQNNGV. The DNA of the CDR3 is TGTGCCAGCAGCTACCAAACCAGTGGCTACACCTTC. Protein: CASSYQTSGYTF. The complete variable domain, with remaining parts taken from reference TRBV11-2 and TRBJ1-2, reads EAGVAQSPRYKIIEKRQSVAFWCNPISGHATLYWYQQILGQGPKLLIQFQNNGVVDDSQLPKDRFSAERLKGVDSTLKIQPAKLEDSAVYLCASSYQTSGYTFGSGTRLTVV.

This clone was found a few times. The chain is built from TRBV11-3 and TRBJ2-5, with TRBD2 matching over 8 bases. The V gene's germline CDR1 is SGHNT and CDR2 YENEEA. J was trimmed by 4 bases and V by 3 bases; bases with no gene match: 7. The CDR3 loop spans 15 amino acids. DNA of the CDR3: TGTGCCAGCAGCTTCGTAGCGGGAATTTCAGAGACCCAGTACTTC. Translation: CASSFVAGISETQYF.

In this sample, this clone turned up a few times. The rearrangement uses TRBV2 and TRBJ1-1; D gene unclear. Trimming left V 3 bases short and J 0 bases short, with 11 bases between. From germline, CDR1 is SNHLY and CDR2 FYNNEI. The CDR3 is made up of 15 amino acids. Here the CDR3 DNA reads TGTGCCAGCAGTGATGCAGTATCCCTGAACACTGAAGCTTTCTTT. Translation gives CASSDAVSLNTEAFF.

The gene calls are TRBV6-5 and TRBJ1-2; weak D call: TRBD1 (5 bases). V lost 4 bases and J lost 4, with 7 bases in between. CDR3 length: 12 residues. Germline loops: CDR1 MNHEY, CDR2 SVGAGI. The CDR3 loop reads CASSSGPYGYTF. The CDR3 DNA follows: TGTGCCAGCAGTTCAGGGCCCTATGGCTACACCTTC.

This rearrangement joins TRBV7-2 to TRBJ2-1; no clear D gene. The germline V gene encodes CDR1 SGHTA and CDR2 FQGNSA. The CDR3 has 12 amino acids. V was trimmed by 3 bases and J by 10 bases, leaving 10 bases between them. The CDR3 is CASSFENSEQFF. The CDR3 coding sequence is TGTGCCAGCAGCTTCGAGAATAGCGAGCAGTTCTTC.

This clone was observed a few times. V gene TRBV28 combines with J gene TRBJ2-2; TRBD2 aligns across 7 bases. The V gene's germline CDR1 is MDHEN and CDR2 SYDVKM. The ends lost 6 bases at V and 7 bases at J; junction bases unmatched: 8. The CDR3 loop spans 14 amino acids. The CDR3 region is CASSPWGRGGELFF. CDR3 DNA: TGTGCCAGCAGCCCCTGGGGGAGGGGCGGGGAGCTGTTTTTT.

This clone was counted between two and nine times. The chain is built from TRBV30 and TRBJ1-5; 8 nucleotides agree with TRBD1. Germline CDR1 GTSNPN, CDR2 SVGIG (reference sequence). CDR3 size: 12 residues. V was pared by 6 bases and J by 7 bases, with 5 bases of the junction left unmatched. The CDR3 loop reads CACRTGRQPQHF. As DNA, the CDR3 is TGTGCCTGTCGGACAGGGAGGCAGCCCCAGCATTTT.

Only a few counts were recorded for this clone. The chain employs TRBV28 and TRBJ2-7, with 12 bases matching TRBD2. Per germline, CDR1 MDHEN and CDR2 SYDVKM. Trimming took 1 base from V and 4 from J; bases not matched to a gene: 11. The CDR3 totals 18 residues. The CDR3 region is CASSLLLAGGNNGYEQYF. For the CDR3, the DNA is TGTGCCAGCAGTTTATTACTAGCGGGAGGTAATAATGGGTACGAGCAGTACTTC.

This clone was counted between two and nine times. The chain joins TRBV28 to TRBJ2-1, with D possibly matching TRBD1 (5 bases). Trimming removed 10 bases at V and 5 bases at J, with 12 bases between. This CDR3 has 12 amino acids. The germline CDR1 and CDR2 sequences are MDHEN and SYDVKM. The CDR3 spells CATKGSDNEQFF. In DNA form, the CDR3 reads TGTGCCACCAAGGGGTCCGACAATGAGCAGTTCTTC.

This clone occurred a few times. The rearrangement links TRBV11-2 to TRBJ2-6; 7 nucleotides line up with TRBD1. Losses at the gene ends were 5 bases for V and 1 base for J; bases not matched to a gene: 5. CDR3 length: 16 residues. Per the germline V gene, CDR1 is SGHAT and CDR2 is FQNNGV. The CDR3 is CASSKTGVSGANVLTF. CDR3 nucleotides: TGTGCCAGCAGCAAAACAGGGGTGTCTGGGGCCAACGTCCTGACTTTC.

V is TRBV18 and J is TRBJ2-7, with D tentatively TRBD2 (5 bases). The CDR3 contains 15 residues. Trimming pared 3 bases from V and 6 bases from J, leaving 18 bases between. Germline V gene sequence: CDR1 KGHSH, CDR2 LQKENI. This CDR3 is CASSPLEMRVSEQYF. The CDR3 nucleotides read TGTGCCAGCTCACCTTTGGAGATGAGGGTCAGCGAGCAGTACTTC. Supplemented by reference TRBV18 and TRBJ2-7, the full variable domain reads NAGVMQNPRHLVRRRGQEARLRCSPMKGHSHVYWYRQLPEEGLKFMVYLQKENIIDESGMPKERFSAEFPKEGPSILRIQQVVRGDSAAYFCASSPLEMRVSEQYFGPGTRLTVT.